This is a list of T cell receptor beta chains from one sample in a study of blood T cell repertoires in COVID-19. Generated by immunoSEQ multiplex PCR, the TCRdb table keeps only in-frame clones and is missing some. The sample yields about 210,000 clones, approximately 78% seen once. The sample was peripheral blood. The source is a woman between 70 and 85 years old with COVID-19, enrolled during active disease. Both conserved end residues are part of each CDR3. A D gene is named only where the DNA matches it firmly. Expanded clones get a size class; other rows say once, few or many, or leave the size out.

v_gene,len,d_gene,abundance,j_gene,CDR3aa,CDR3nt
TRBV9,14,NA,NA,TRBJ2-7,CASSSDLGDYEQYF,TGTGCCAGCAGCTCCGATCTAGGAGACTACGAGCAGTACTTC
TRBV25-1,17,TRBD1,NA,TRBJ1-5,CASRPGTAQMCNQPQHF,TGTGCCAGCAGACCGGGGACAGCCCAAATGTGCAATCAGCCCCAGCATTTT
TRBV3-1/TRBV3-2,18,TRBD2,NA,TRBJ2-1,CASSPPPKLAGVYNEQFF,TGTGCCAGCAGCCCCCCGCCCAAACTAGCGGGGGTTTACAATGAGCAGTTCTTC
TRBV28,14,NA,NA,TRBJ1-2,CASRPPGLPWSYTF,TGTGCCAGCAGACCTCCAGGGTTACCGTGGAGCTACACCTTC
TRBV7-9,17,TRBD2,NA,TRBJ2-3,CASSSSGTSGTTDTQYF,TGTGCCAGCAGCTCCTCCGGGACTAGCGGGACCACAGATACGCAGTATTTT
TRBV7-9,14,NA,NA,TRBJ1-1,CASSLMEGESEAFF,TGTGCCAGCAGCCTCATGGAGGGAGAGAGTGAAGCTTTCTTT
TRBV10-3,12,TRBD1,many,TRBJ2-7,CAIGTGQGEQYF,TGTGCCATCGGGACAGGGCAGGGCGAGCAGTACTTC
TRBV2,16,TRBD2,NA,TRBJ2-1,CASSILAGSGPAEQFF,TGTGCCAGCAGTATTTTAGCGGGGTCCGGGCCGGCTGAGCAGTTCTTC
TRBV7-3,14,NA,few,TRBJ2-2,CASSLFLNTGELFF,TGTGCCAGCAGCTTATTCCTAAACACCGGGGAGCTGTTTTTT
TRBV4-2,17,TRBD2,few,TRBJ2-2,CASSQVAGGGATGELFF,TGTGCCAGCAGCCAAGTGGCGGGGGGAGGGGCCACCGGGGAGCTGTTTTTT
TRBV6-5,11,TRBD1,few,TRBJ1-4,CASRSGQGLFF,TGTGCCAGCAGGTCGGGACAGGGTCTGTTTTTT
TRBV4-3,17,TRBD1,NA,TRBJ2-3,CASSQGHGTGGKDTQYF,TGCGCCAGCAGCCAAGGGCACGGGACAGGGGGCAAAGATACGCAGTATTTT
TRBV25-1,16,NA,NA,TRBJ2-1,CASSDRRKKGDNEQFF,TGTGCCAGCAGTGATCGGAGAAAGAAAGGGGACAATGAGCAGTTCTTC